The T cell receptor (beta chain) described here comes from a study of blood T cell repertoires in COVID-19 (dated by TCRdb to the early 2020s). In terms of the full investigation: Samples from collaborators originated in the United States, Italy and Spain and spanned both the acute and convalescent phases of COVID-19. The material from the prospective study consisted of cDNA or gDNA derived from T cells, B-cell-depleted T cells, or PBMCs. Deeply sampled blood TCRbeta repertoires from subjects exposed to, actively infected with, or recovered from COVID-19 were included in the dataset. The repertoires were released in a freely available public database meant as a resource for research on the immune response to SARS-CoV-2. Samples came from the ongoing ImmuneRACE study (first 160 participants) plus 1,254 subjects from 6 global collaborators. Sample metadata almost always included a de-identified subject ID, COVID-19 status, age in years and sex. Where available, HLA class I and class II types were obtained from metadata supplied by the sample provider rather than from assay-based typing.

There are 14 amino acids in the CDR3, from cysteine to phenylalanine inclusive. Here the CDR3 DNA is all that survives: 42 bases in frame from base 1. V loses 0 bases of germline sequence and J loses 2 bases, and the interval between the two ends is 7 bases. From a lookup of the germline V gene, CDR1 and CDR2 are SGHTA and FQGNSA. TCRbeta CDR3 regions were amplified from genomic DNA by means of the immunoSEQ Assay, a bias-controlled multiplex PCR. Per the source publication's procedure: The number of nucleated cells in each sample was estimated by amplification of reference gene primers within the assay. To quantify the absolute abundance of each unique TCRbeta CDR3 rearrangement, sequence reads were collapsed and filtered. For each sample, productive Simpson clonality was calculated as the square root of Simpson's diversity index over productive rearrangements. Here the immuneACCESS table is served through TCRdb, limited to in-frame sequences with V and J called. Missing clones are a known gap in these copies; in checked studies unresolved V genes cover under half, and the rest lacks a known reason. The V and J calls and the clone size are those of that table, but D and trimming were determined from the DNA. Across this sample there are 70,000 or so clones, with around 88% seen only once. Around 20% of the sample rests with the top ten.

Broader findings and caveats from the paper: The quantity of clinical and demographic metadata differed by source and by participant and was supplied without curation.

Concerning this clone itself: This clone's antigen is unknown. Base quality data are lacking; no much larger clone is found one base away.

Whole blood was collected in K2EDTA tubes by collaborating institutions according to the institutions' own protocols. For TCRbeta analysis, collaborators shipped samples as frozen whole blood, isolated PBMCs, or DNA extracted from either of those sample types. The sequenced material came from peripheral blood. The clonotype was recovered from a woman over 75 with acute or convalescent COVID-19. The chain joins TRBV7-2 to TRBJ2-5; TRBD1 is perhaps the D gene, given 6 matching bases. The DNA sequence follows: TGTGCCAGCAGCTTAGCAGGGGGTCAAGAGACCCAGTACTTC. It translates to CASSLAGGQETQYF.